This TCR beta chain was recovered during a study of blood T cell repertoires in COVID-19. Original processing notes: Amplification with reference gene primers provided the estimates of nucleated cell counts. Sequencing used immunoSEQ multiplex PCR; TCRdb keeps in-frame clones, though not all of them. V and J calls and clone size come straight from that table; D and trimming were deduced from the DNA. The repertoire holds about 200,000 clones, with 75% to 90% as singletons. This CDR3 has 13 residues. In germline, CDR1 is MRHNA, CDR2 SNTAGT. Trimming took off 6 bases at V and 9 bases at J, with 17 bases between the two ends. The table lists this clone with a count of one.

This clonotype originated in a man between 35 and 55 years old with acute or convalescent COVID-19. Sequencing used peripheral blood. The chain has TRBV6-4 and TRBJ1-1; D ambiguous. The CDR3 nucleotides read TGTGCCAGCAGCGTGGACGGCGGGGAACAAGCTTTCTTT. Translating it yields CASSVDGGEQAFF.